This TCR beta chain was identified in a study of pediatric ulcerative colitis. The CDR3 totals 15 residues. V was pared by 8 bases and J by 5 bases, with 19 bases between. Germline CDR1 reads LNHDA; CDR2 reads SQIVND (reference sequence). TCRdb's copy holds only in-frame clones and misses some; the assay was immunoSEQ multiplex PCR. Here the sample spans tens of thousands of clones, 75% to 90% being singletons. This clone was seen only a few times. The genes are TRBV19 and TRBJ1-5; TRBD1 might be the D (5 bases). The TCR was taken from a boy younger than 18 who was a control in a study of pediatric ulcerative colitis. The sample comprised blood. CDR3 nucleotide sequence: TGTGCCAGTGCCGGGGGAACGATAAAATATCAGCCCCAGCATTTT. It yields the protein CASAGGTIKYQPQHF.